Listed here are 21 T cell receptor beta chains from one sample, sequenced in a study of shared clonotypes between healthy human individuals. The data were produced by immunoSEQ multiplex PCR, yet TCRdb's version contains in-frame clones alone and is incomplete. Among around 750,000 clones listed, about 74% were seen once. The sample consisted of memory CD4+ T cells sorted from blood. Subset of the sample: CD45RA-negative fraction. Source of these receptors: a woman aged 25 to 39 in good health.

Only one count was recorded for this clone. The J gene is TRBJ1-1, the V gene TRBV4-1, with unresolved D. V was shortened by 3 bases and J by 1 base, with 12 bases between the two germline ends. This CDR3 has 15 amino acids. Germline assignment: CDR1 MGHRA and CDR2 YSYEKL. This CDR3 reads CASSQPTQKNTEAFF. CDR3 DNA sequence: TGCGCCAGCAGCCAGCCGACACAGAAGAACACTGAAGCTTTCTTT.

The rearrangement joins TRBV18 to TRBJ2-3, with D possibly being TRBD2 (5 bases). V was trimmed by 2 bases and J by 6 bases, leaving 12 bases between them. CDR1 is KGHSH, CDR2 LQKENI, per germline. The CDR3 totals 14 residues. The CDR3: CASSPYGVRDTQYF. The CDR3 DNA sequence: TGTGCCAGCTCACCATACGGGGTGAGGGATACGCAGTATTTT.

This clone was counted once. The chain joins TRBV11-3 to TRBJ2-1; a weak D match, TRBD2 (5 bases). V lost 4 bases to trimming and J lost 4 bases, with 14 bases between them. CDR3 length equals 15 residues. CDR1 is SGHNT and CDR2 is YENEEA in the germline V gene. The CDR3 DNA follows: TGTGCCAGCAGCTCAGGCAGCGGAAGTTACAATGAGCAGTTCTTC. Protein product: CASSSGSGSYNEQFF.

The gene calls are TRBV4-2 and TRBJ2-2; D is uncertain. This CDR3 has 15 amino acids. Trimming took 0 bases from V and 4 from J, leaving 9 bases between them. Germline-derived CDR1 and CDR2 are LGHNA and YNFKEQ. CDR3 nucleotide sequence: TGTGCCAGCAGCCAAGAAGGTGGTACCACCGGGGAGCTGTTTTTT. It translates to CASSQEGGTTGELFF.

The chain employs TRBV30 and TRBJ1-6, with a tentative D call TRBD1 (5 bases). The germline V gene encodes CDR1 GTSNPN and CDR2 SVGIG (reference sequence). The CDR3 length is 14 residues. With 0 bases removed from V and 9 bases from J, the gap between germline ends came to 12 bases. The CDR3 region has the DNA TGTGCCTGGAGTGTAGGGCAGGGACTTTCACCCCTCCACTTT. The encoded protein is CAWSVGQGLSPLHF.

The J gene is TRBJ2-7, the V gene TRBV27; 7 bases match TRBD2. The trim removed 6 bases at V and 2 bases at J, leaving 4 bases unmatched. The germline V gene encodes CDR1 MNHEY and CDR2 SMNVEV (reference sequence). The CDR3 runs 13 residues. CDR3 in amino acids: CASRLASPYEQYF. CDR3 bases: TGTGCCAGCAGACTAGCGAGCCCCTACGAGCAGTACTTC.

The chain couples TRBV5-4 to TRBJ2-7; maybe TRBD1 (5 bases). There are 14 residues in the CDR3. Trimming cost V 4 bases and J 0 bases, with 11 bases left between them. Germline CDR1 is SGHNT and CDR2 is YYREEE (reference sequence). DNA for the CDR3: TGTGCCAGCAGCCTGGGTCAGGGCTCCTACGAGCAGTACTTC. It codes for CASSLGQGSYEQYF.

The chain carries TRBV11-2 and TRBJ2-3; TRBD1 matches at 7 bases. Germline loops: CDR1 SGHAT, CDR2 FQNNGV. This CDR3 contains 16 residues. The V gene end was trimmed by 3 bases and the J gene end by 4 bases; junction bases not matched to a gene: 10. CDR3 loop: CASSFLTGSTADTQYF. The CDR3 coding sequence is TGTGCCAGCAGCTTCCTGACAGGGTCAACGGCAGATACGCAGTATTTT.

The V call is TRBV28, the J call TRBJ2-3; 9 bases fit TRBD2. This CDR3 region has 15 residues. CDR1 MDHEN and CDR2 SYDVKM come from the germline V gene. V dropped 4 bases and J dropped 1; count of bases not matched to a gene: 3. The CDR3 protein is CASSSASGGTDTQYF. The CDR3 DNA reads TGTGCCAGCAGTTCGGCTAGCGGGGGCACAGATACGCAGTATTTT.

The CDR3 DNA reads TGTGCCAGCAGTGAAGAGGGCAGGGGCCATAGCAATCAGCCCCAGCATTTT. It encodes CASSEEGRGHSNQPQHF. This chain joins TRBV2 and TRBJ1-5, with a tentative D call TRBD1 (6 bases). The germline V gene encodes CDR1 SNHLY and CDR2 FYNNEI. Between the trimmed V and J ends, which lost 1 base and 0 bases, there was a span of 13 bases. This CDR3 spans 17 amino acids.

This clone appeared once. V gene TRBV5-8 combines with J gene TRBJ1-1, with 7 bases matching TRBD1. V shed 2 bases and J 2 bases; nucleotides not matched to a gene: 12. This CDR3 contains 17 residues. CDR1 SGHTS and CDR2 YDEGEE come from the germline V gene. CDR3 coding DNA: TGTGCCAGCAGCTTAAGGGGGCGCCTAACCCTAAACACTGAAGCTTTCTTT. It yields the protein CASSLRGRLTLNTEAFF.

V is TRBV7-2 and J is TRBJ2-1, with D perhaps TRBD1 or TRBD2 (5 bases each). The germline V gene has CDR1 SGHTA and CDR2 FQGNSA. V was trimmed by 3 bases and J by 9 bases, leaving 18 bases between them. The CDR3 is 15 amino acids. The CDR3 here is CASSFGTLVISEQFF. CDR3 nucleotide sequence: TGTGCCAGCAGCTTTGGGACGCTAGTCATTAGTGAGCAGTTCTTC.

V gene TRBV5-4 combines with J gene TRBJ2-7; 7 bases map to TRBD1. There are 15 residues in the CDR3. The ends lost 4 bases at V and 3 bases at J; junction bases unmatched: 10. Germline loops: CDR1 SGHNT, CDR2 YYREEE (reference sequence). The CDR3 bases are TGTGCCAGCAGCACGAACCTGGGACAGTTCTACGAGCAGTACTTC. It specifies CASSTNLGQFYEQYF.

The CDR3 DNA reads as TGTGCCAGCAGTTCCCTAACAGTTACAACTAATGAAAAACTGTTTTTT. Amino acids: CASSSLTVTTNEKLFF. V is TRBV27 and J is TRBJ1-4; D is undetermined. This CDR3 has 16 residues. V was pared by 4 bases and J by 0 bases, with 12 bases between. Per germline, CDR1 MNHEY and CDR2 SMNVEV (reference sequence).

CDR3 amino acids: CATYSGGLKVNTEAFF. DNA for the CDR3: TGTGCCACTTATTCGGGGGGGTTGAAGGTGAACACTGAAGCTTTCTTT. The chain couples TRBV5-4 to TRBJ1-1; D is possibly TRBD1 (5 bases). The V and J ends lost 9 bases and 0 bases respectively, with 21 bases between them. The CDR3 loop spans 16 amino acids. CDR1 is SGHNT and CDR2 is YYREEE in the germline V gene (reference sequence).

The chain joins TRBV11-2 to TRBJ2-1; 11 nucleotides agree with TRBD2. This CDR3 contains 16 residues. Losses at the gene ends were 0 bases for V and 7 bases for J; bases not matched to a gene: 5. The germline CDR1 and CDR2 sequences are SGHAT and FQNNGV. This CDR3 reads CASSLDQASGRNEQFF. CDR3 nucleotides: TGTGCCAGCAGCTTAGATCAGGCTAGCGGGAGGAATGAGCAGTTCTTC.

V usage is TRBV28 and J usage is TRBJ2-2, with D possibly TRBD2 on 6 matching bases. In germline, CDR1 is MDHEN, CDR2 SYDVKM. This CDR3 has 16 residues. Trimming removed 3 bases at V and 0 bases at J, with 11 bases between. Here the CDR3 reads CASSLFSGSNTGELFF. The CDR3 bases are TGTGCCAGCAGTTTGTTTAGCGGTTCGAACACCGGGGAGCTGTTTTTT.

This clone was counted between two and nine times. The chain couples TRBV29-1 to TRBJ1-1; 7 positions match TRBD1. V dropped 6 bases and J dropped 6; count of bases not matched to a gene: 7. CDR3 size: 12 residues. Per the germline V gene, CDR1 is SQVTM and CDR2 is ANQGSEA. The CDR3 DNA is TGCAGCGTAAACAGGGGTTTCCCTGAAGCTTTCTTT. It is translated as CSVNRGFPEAFF.

This clone appeared a few times. The rearrangement joins TRBV7-3 to TRBJ2-6, with D maybe TRBD1 (6 bases). Germline lookup yields CDR1 SGHTA and CDR2 FQGTGA. This CDR3 is 17 amino acids long. Trimming stripped 1 base from V and 3 bases from J, with 13 bases between. Written as DNA, the CDR3 is TGTGCCAGCAGCTTAATGGGCAGGGGAGATGGGGCCAACGTCCTGACTTTC. This encodes CASSLMGRGDGANVLTF.

The gene calls are TRBV5-1 and TRBJ2-6, with 9 bases fitting TRBD1. V gave up 3 bases and J gave up 2 bases; unmatched junction bases: 0. Germline loops: CDR1 SGHRS, CDR2 YFSETQ. This CDR3 comprises 15 residues. Written as DNA, the CDR3 is TGCGCCAGCAGCTGGACAGGGGCTGGGGCCAACGTCCTGACTTTC. Amino acid sequence: CASSWTGAGANVLTF.

The rearrangement uses TRBV4-1 and TRBJ2-3; 8 bases are shared with TRBD2. The CDR3 sequence is 19 residues long. Germline lookup yields CDR1 MGHRA and CDR2 YSYEKL. Losses at the gene ends were 1 base for V and 1 base for J; bases not matched to a gene: 13. The CDR3 bases are TGCGCCAGCAGCCAAGGACTGACCCCGGGACTAGTGGGCACAGATACGCAGTATTTT. Its translation: CASSQGLTPGLVGTDTQYF.